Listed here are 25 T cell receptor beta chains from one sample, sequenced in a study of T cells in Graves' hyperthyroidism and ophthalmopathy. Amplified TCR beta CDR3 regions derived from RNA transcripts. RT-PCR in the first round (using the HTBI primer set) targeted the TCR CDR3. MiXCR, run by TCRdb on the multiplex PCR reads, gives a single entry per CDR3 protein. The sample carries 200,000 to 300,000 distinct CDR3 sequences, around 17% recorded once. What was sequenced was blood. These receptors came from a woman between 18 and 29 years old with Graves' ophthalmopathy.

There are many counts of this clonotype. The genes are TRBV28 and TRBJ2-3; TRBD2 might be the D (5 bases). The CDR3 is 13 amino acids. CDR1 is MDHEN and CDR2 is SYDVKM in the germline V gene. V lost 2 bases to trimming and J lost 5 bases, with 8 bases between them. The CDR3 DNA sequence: TGTGCCAGCAGTTTACTAGCTCGAGATACGCAGTATTTT. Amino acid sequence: CASSLLARDTQYF. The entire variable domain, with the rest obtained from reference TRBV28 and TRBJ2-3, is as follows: DVKVTQSSRYLVKRTGEKVFLECVQDMDHENMFWYRQDPGLGLRLIYFSYDVKMKEKGDIPEGYSVSREKKERFSLILESASTNQTSMYLCASSLLARDTQYFGPGTRLTVL.

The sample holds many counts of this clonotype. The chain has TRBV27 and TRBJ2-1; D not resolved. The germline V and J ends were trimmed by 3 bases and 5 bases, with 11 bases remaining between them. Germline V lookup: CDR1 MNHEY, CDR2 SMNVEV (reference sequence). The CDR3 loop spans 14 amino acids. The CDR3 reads CASSLAFQDNEQFF. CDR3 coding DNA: TGTGCCAGCAGTTTGGCTTTCCAAGACAATGAGCAGTTCTTC.

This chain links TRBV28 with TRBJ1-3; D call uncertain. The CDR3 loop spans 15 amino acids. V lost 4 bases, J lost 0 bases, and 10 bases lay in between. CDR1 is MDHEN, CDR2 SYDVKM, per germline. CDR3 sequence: CASSSGVSSGNTIYF. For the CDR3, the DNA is TGTGCCAGCAGTTCCGGGGTTAGCTCTGGAAACACCATATATTTT. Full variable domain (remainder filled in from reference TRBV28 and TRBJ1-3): DVKVTQSSRYLVKRTGEKVFLECVQDMDHENMFWYRQDPGLGLRLIYFSYDVKMKEKGDIPEGYSVSREKKERFSLILESASTNQTSMYLCASSSGVSSGNTIYFGEGSWLTVV.

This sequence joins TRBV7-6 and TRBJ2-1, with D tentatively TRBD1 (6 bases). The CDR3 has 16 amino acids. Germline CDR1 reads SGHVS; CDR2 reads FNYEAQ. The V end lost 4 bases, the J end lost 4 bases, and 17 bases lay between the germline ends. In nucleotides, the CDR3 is TGTGCCAGCAGCTCCGAGGGGCAGGGGTATTACAATGAGCAGTTCTTC. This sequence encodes CASSSEGQGYYNEQFF.

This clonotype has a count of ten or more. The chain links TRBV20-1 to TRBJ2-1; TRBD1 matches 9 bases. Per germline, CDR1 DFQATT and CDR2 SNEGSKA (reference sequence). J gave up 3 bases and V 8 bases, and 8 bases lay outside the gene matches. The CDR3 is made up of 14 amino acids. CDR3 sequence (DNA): TGCAGTCAACAGGGGGCGACTCGCTACAATGAGCAGTTCTTC. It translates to CSQQGATRYNEQFF.

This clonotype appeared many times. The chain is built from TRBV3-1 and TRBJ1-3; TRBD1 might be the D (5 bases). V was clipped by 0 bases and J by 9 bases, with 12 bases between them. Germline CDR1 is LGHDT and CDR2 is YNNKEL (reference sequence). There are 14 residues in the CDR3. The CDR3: CASSQDGAPGTIYF. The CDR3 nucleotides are TGTGCCAGCAGCCAAGATGGGGCCCCGGGCACCATATATTTT.

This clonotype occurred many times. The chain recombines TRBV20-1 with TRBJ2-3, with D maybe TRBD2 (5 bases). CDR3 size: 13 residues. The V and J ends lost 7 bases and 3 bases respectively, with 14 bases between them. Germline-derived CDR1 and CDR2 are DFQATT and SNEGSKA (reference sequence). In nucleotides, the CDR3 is TGCAGTGAGCGGTCTCACCAGACAGATACGCAGTATTTT. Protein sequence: CSERSHQTDTQYF.

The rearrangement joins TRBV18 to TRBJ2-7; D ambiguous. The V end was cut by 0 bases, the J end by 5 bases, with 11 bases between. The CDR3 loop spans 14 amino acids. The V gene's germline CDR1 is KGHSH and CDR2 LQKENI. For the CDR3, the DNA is TGTGCCAGCTCACCACCCTCCGGTTTTGACGAGCAGTACTTC. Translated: CASSPPSGFDEQYF.

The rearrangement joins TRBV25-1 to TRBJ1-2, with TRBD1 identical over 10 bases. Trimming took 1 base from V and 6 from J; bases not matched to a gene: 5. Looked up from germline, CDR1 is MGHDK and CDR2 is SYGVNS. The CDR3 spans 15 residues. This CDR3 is CASSESGGTGDGYTF. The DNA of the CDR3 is TGTGCCAGCAGTGAATCAGGTGGGACAGGGGATGGCTACACCTTC.

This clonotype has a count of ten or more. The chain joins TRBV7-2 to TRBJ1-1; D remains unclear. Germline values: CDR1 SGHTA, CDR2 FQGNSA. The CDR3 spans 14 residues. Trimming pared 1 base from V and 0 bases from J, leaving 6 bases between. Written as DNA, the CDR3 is TGTGCCAGCAGCTTAGGGCCCTTGAACACTGAAGCTTTCTTT. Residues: CASSLGPLNTEAFF.

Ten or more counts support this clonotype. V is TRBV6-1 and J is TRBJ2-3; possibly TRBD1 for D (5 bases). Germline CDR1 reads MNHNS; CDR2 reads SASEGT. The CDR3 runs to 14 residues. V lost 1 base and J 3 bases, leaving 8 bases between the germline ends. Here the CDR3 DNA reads TGTGCCAGCAGTGAAGACAGGATGACAGATACGCAGTATTTT. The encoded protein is CASSEDRMTDTQYF.

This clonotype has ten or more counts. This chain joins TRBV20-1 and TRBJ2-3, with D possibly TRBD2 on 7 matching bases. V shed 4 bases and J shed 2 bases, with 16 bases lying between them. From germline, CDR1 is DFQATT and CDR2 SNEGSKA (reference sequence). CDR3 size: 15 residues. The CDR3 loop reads CSAKRRGGYTDTQYF. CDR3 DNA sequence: TGCAGTGCTAAGCGGAGGGGGGGCTACACAGATACGCAGTATTTT.

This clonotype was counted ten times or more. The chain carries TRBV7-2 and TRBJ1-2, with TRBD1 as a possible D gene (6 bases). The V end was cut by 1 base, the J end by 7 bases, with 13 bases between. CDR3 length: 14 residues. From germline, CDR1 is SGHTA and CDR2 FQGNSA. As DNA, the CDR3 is TGTGCCAGCAGCTTAGGAGGCAGGGGTTTTGGCTACACCTTC. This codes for CASSLGGRGFGYTF.

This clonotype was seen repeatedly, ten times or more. Here the CDR3 reads CATRFENNEQFF. The CDR3 DNA sequence: TGTGCCACCCGCTTTGAGAACAATGAGCAGTTCTTC. The chain uses TRBV19 and TRBJ2-1, with D uncertain. The germline V gene has CDR1 LNHDA and CDR2 SQIVND (reference sequence). This CDR3 spans 12 amino acids. Trimming stripped 10 bases from V and 5 bases from J, with 12 bases between.

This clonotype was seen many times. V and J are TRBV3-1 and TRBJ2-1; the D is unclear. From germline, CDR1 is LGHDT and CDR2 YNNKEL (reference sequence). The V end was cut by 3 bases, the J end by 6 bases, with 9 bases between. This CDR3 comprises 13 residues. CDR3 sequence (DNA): TGTGCCAGCAGCCAGGTCCTCGTCAATGAGCAGTTCTTC. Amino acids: CASSQVLVNEQFF.

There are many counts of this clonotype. CDR3 nucleotide sequence: TGTGCCAGCAGTCTGACAGGGACGGAGACCCAGTACTTC. This encodes CASSLTGTETQYF. The chain recombines TRBV6-2 or TRBV6-3 with TRBJ2-5, with TRBD1 identical over 7 bases. V lost 5 bases and J lost 5; bases outside the gene matches: 5. This CDR3 contains 13 residues. Germline CDR1 reads MNHEY; CDR2 reads SVGEGT.

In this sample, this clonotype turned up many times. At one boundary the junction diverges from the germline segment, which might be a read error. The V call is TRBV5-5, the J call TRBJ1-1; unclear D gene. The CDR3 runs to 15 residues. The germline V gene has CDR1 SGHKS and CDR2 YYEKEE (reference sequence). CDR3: CASSISPEMNTEVFF. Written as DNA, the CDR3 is TGTGCCAGCAGCATCAGCCCGGAGATGAACACTGAAGTTTTCTTT.

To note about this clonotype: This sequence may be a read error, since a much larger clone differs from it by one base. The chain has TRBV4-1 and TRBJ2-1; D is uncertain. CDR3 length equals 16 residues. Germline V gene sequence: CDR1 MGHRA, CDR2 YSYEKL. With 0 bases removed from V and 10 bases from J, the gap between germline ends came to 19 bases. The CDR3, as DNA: TGCGCCAGCAGCCAAGATCCGGGCCATCAACTGCCGGAGCAGTTCTTC. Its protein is CASSQDPGHQLPEQFF.

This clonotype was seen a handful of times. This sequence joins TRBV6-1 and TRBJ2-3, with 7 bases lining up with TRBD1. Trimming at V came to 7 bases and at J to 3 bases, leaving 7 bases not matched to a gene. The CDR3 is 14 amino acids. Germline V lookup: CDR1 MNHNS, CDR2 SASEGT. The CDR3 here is CASTLTGLTDTQYF. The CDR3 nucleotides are TGTGCCAGCACTTTGACAGGGTTAACAGATACGCAGTATTTT.

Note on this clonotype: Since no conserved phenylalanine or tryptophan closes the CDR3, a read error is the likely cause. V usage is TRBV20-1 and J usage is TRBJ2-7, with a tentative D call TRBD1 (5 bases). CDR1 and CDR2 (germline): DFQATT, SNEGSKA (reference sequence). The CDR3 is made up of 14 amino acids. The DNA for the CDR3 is TGCGGTGCTGAAGGGGCTTCAACCTCCTACGAGCAGTACCTC. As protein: CGAEGASTSYEQYL.

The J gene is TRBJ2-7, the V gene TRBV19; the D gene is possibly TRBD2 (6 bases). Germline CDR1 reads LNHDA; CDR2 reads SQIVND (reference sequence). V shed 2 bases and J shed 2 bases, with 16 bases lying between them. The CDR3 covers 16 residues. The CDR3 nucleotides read TGTGCCAGTAGTATACGCCCCGGGACTGCCCCCTACGAGCAGTACTTC. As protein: CASSIRPGTAPYEQYF.

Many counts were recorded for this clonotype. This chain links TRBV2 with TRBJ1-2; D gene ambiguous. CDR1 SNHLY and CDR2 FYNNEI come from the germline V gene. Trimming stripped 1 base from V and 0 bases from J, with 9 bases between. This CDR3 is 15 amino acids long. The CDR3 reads CASSEGRTANYGYTF. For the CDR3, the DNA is TGTGCCAGCAGTGAAGGACGGACCGCTAACTATGGCTACACCTTC. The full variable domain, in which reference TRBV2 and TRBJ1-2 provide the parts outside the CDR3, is EPEVTQTPSHQVTQMGQEVILRCVPISNHLYFYWYRQILGQKVEFLVSFYNNEISEKSEIFDDQFSVERPDGSNFTLKIRSTKLEDSAMYFCASSEGRTANYGYTFGSGTRLTVV.

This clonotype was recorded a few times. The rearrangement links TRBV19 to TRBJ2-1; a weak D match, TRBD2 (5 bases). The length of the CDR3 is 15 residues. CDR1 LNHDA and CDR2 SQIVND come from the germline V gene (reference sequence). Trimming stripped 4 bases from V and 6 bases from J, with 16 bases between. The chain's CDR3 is CASSSINGVLNEQFF. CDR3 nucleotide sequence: TGTGCCAGTAGTAGCATCAACGGGGTCCTCAATGAGCAGTTCTTC.

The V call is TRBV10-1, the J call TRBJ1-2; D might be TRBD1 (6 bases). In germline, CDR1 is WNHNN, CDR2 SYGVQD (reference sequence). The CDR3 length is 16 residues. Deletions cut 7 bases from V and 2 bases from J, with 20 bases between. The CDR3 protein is CASTSIQGPKNYGYTF. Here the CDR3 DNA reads TGCGCCAGCACATCCATACAGGGCCCCAAGAACTATGGCTACACCTTC.

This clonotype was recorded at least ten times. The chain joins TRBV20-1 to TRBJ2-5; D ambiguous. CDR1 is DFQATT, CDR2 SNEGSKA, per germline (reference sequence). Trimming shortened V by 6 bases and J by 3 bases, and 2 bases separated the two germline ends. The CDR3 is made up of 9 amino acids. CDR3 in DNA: TGCAGTGCAAAAGAGACCCAGTACTTC. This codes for CSAKETQYF.